The clone carrying this T cell receptor (beta chain) was seen only once. These data come from a study of TIL therapy for anti-PD-1-resistant metastatic lung cancer. Sequencing used immunoSEQ v3. Only in-frame clones appear in the TCRdb table, and some are missing; sequencing was by immunoSEQ multiplex PCR. The sample carries roughly 58,000 clones, roughly four fifths recorded once. The time point was: pre-treatment sample, taken before nivolumab and TIL therapy. Looked up from germline, CDR1 is MNHEY and CDR2 is SVGAGI. The CDR3 totals 14 residues. Between the trimmed V and J ends, which lost 5 bases and 2 bases, there was a span of 12 bases.

This receptor was taken from a person between 30 and 80 years old with non-small cell lung cancer. This chain connects TRBV6-5 to TRBJ1-2; D uncertain. This specimen was blood, taken at baseline. The CDR3 DNA reads TGTGCCAGCAGTCGAGTGGGGTCCAACTATGGCTACACCTTC. This encodes CASSRVGSNYGYTF.